This TCR beta chain originates from a study of T cell responses to AZD1222 COVID-19 vaccine. Study-wide results and limits: Receipt of two AZD1222 doses was followed by a rise in Spike-specific TCR breadth and depth.

The V gene lost 2 bases and the J gene lost 4 bases, with 6 bases spanning the gap. The CDR3 is made up of 13 amino acids. Germline CDR1 and CDR2: MNHEY and SMNVEV (reference sequence). In the case of this clone: Its specificity is unknown.

Some clones are missing from TCRdb's copy, which holds only in-frame ones; the method was immunoSEQ multiplex PCR. The sample shows about 190,000 clones, 80% to 90% of them seen only once. The TCR was taken from an adult in good health. Source: peripheral blood, taken on day 0 of AZD1222 vaccination. The gene calls are TRBV27 and TRBJ1-5; D may be TRBD1 (6 bases). CDR3 coding DNA: TGTGCCAGCAGTTTACAGGGGAATCAGCCCCAGCATTTT. Residues: CASSLQGNQPQHF.